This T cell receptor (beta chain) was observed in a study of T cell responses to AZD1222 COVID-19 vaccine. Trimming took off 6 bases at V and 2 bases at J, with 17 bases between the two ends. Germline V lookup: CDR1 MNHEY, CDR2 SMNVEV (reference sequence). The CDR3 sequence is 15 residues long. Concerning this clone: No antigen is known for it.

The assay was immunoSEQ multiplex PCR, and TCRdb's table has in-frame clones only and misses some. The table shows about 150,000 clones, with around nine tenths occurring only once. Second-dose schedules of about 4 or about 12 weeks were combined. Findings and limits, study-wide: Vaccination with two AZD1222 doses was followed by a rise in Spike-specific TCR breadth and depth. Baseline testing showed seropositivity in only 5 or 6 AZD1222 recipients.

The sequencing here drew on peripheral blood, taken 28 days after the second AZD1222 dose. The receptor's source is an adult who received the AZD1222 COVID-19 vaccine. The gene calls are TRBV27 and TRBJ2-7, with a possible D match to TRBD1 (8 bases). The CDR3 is CASSSTGGTTYEQYF. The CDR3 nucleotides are TGTGCCAGCAGCTCAACAGGGGGGACTACCTACGAGCAGTACTTC.